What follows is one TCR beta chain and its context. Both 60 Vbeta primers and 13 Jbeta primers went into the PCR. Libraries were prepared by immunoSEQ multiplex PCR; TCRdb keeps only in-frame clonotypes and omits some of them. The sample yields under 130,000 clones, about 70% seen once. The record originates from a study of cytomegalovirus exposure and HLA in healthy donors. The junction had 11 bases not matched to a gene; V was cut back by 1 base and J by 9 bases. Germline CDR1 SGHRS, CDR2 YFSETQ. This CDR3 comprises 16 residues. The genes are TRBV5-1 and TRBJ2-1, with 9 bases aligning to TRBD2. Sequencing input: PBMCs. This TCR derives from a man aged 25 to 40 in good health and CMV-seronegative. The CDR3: CASSLWGGSSGTEQFF. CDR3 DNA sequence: TGCGCCAGCAGCTTGTGGGGGGGGTCTAGCGGGACTGAGCAGTTCTTC.